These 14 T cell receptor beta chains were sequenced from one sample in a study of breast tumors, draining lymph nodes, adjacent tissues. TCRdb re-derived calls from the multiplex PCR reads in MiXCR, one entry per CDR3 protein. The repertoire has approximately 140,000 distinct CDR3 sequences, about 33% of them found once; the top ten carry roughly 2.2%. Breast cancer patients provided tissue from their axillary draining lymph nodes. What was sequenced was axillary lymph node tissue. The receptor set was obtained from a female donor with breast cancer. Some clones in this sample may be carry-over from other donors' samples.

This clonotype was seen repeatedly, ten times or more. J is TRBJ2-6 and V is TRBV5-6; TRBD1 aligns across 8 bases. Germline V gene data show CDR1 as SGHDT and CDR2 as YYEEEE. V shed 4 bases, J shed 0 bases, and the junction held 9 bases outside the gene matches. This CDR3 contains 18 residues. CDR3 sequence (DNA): TGTGCCAGCAGCGGGGTCCCGGGACAGGTCTCTGGGGCCAACGTCCTGACTTTC. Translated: CASSGVPGQVSGANVLTF.

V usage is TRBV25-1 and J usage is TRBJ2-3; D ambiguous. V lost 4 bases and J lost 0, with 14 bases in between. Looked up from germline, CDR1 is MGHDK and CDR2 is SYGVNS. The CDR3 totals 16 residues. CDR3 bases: TGTGCCAGCAGTGCTATAGACCCGCCTAGCACAGATACGCAGTATTTT. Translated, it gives CASSAIDPPSTDTQYF.

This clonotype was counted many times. CDR3 loop: CASSYRTGPTGELFF. DNA for the CDR3: TGTGCCAGCAGTTACCGGACAGGCCCCACCGGGGAGCTGTTTTTT. The chain couples TRBV6-5 to TRBJ2-2; 7 nucleotides match TRBD1. Trimming at V came to 2 bases and at J to 4 bases, leaving 4 bases not matched to a gene. The CDR3 is 15 residues long. CDR1 is MNHEY and CDR2 is SVGAGI in the germline V gene.

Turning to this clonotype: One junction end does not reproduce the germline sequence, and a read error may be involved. The CDR3 is CASSHIPGDDQFF. The CDR3 nucleotides are TGCGCCAGCAGCCACATCCCTGGGGATGACCAGTTCTTC. The chain couples TRBV5-1 to TRBJ2-1; no reliable D call. Germline lookup yields CDR1 SGHRS and CDR2 YFSETQ. The CDR3 sequence is 13 residues long.

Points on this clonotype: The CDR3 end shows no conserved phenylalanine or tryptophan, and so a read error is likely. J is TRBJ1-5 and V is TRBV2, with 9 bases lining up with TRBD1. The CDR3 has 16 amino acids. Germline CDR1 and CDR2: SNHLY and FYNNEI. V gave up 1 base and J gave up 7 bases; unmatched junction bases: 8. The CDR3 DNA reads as TGTGCCAGCAGTGAAGATGGGACAGGGTTAGGCCAGCCCCAGCATCTT. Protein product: CASSEDGTGLGQPQHL.

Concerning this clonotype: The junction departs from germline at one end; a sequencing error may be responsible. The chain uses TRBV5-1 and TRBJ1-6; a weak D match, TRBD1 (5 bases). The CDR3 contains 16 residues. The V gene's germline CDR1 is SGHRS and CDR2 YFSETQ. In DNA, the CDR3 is TGCGCCAGGCGACAGACCCCGAGCTCCTACAATTCACCCCTCCACTTT. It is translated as CARRQTPSSYNSPLHF.

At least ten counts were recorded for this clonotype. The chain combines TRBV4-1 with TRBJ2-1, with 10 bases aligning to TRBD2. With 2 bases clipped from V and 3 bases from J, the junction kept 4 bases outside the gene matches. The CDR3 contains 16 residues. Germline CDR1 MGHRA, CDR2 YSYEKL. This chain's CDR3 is CASSQTSGENYNEQFF. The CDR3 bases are TGCGCCAGCAGCCAAACTAGCGGGGAAAACTACAATGAGCAGTTCTTC.

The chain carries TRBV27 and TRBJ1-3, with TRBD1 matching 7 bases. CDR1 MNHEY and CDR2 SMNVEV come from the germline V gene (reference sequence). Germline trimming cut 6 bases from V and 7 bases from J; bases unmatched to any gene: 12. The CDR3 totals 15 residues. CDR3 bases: TGTGCCAGCAGAGACGGGGACAGCCACGCTAACACCATATATTTT. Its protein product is CASRDGDSHANTIYF.

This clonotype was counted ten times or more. The chain's CDR3 is CAISDSGGGEKLFF. The CDR3, as DNA: TGTGCCATCAGTGATTCAGGGGGTGGTGAAAAACTGTTTTTT. V and J are TRBV10-3 and TRBJ1-4, with 7 bases lining up with TRBD1. J was trimmed by 7 bases and V by 3 bases; bases with no gene match: 5. The CDR3 spans 14 residues. The germline CDR1 and CDR2 sequences are ENHRY and SYGVKD.

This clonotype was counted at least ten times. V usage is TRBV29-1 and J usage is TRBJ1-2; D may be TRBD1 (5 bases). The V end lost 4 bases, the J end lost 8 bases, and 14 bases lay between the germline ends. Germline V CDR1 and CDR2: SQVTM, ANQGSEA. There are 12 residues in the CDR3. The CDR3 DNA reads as TGCAGCGTTGGAGGCAGGGCCGGGGGCTACACCTTC. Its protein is CSVGGRAGGYTF.

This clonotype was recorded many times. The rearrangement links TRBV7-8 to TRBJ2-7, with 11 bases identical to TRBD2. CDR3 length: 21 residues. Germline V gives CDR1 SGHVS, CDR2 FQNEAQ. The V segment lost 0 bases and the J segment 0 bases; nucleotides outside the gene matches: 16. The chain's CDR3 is CASSLAEVWSSGGPDSYEQYV. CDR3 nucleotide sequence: TGTGCCAGCAGCTTAGCGGAAGTGTGGTCTAGCGGGGGGCCAGACTCCTACGAGCAGTACGTC.

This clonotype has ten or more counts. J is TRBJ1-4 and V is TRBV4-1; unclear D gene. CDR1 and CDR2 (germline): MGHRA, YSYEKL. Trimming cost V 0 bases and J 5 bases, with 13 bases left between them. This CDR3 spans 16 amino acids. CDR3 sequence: CASSQDAGRPNEKLFF. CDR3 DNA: TGCGCCAGCAGCCAAGATGCGGGGAGGCCAAATGAAAAACTGTTTTTT.

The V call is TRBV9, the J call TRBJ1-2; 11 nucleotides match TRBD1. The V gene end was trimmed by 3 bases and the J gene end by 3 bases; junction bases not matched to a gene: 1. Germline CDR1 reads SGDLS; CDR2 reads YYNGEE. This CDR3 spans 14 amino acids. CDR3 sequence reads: CASSAGQGDYGYTF. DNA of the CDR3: TGTGCCAGCAGCGCGGGACAGGGGGACTATGGCTACACCTTC.

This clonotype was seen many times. CDR3 sequence (DNA): TGCAGTGCTAGAGTGGAGGGGGCAGATGGCTACACCTTC. It specifies CSARVEGADGYTF. V and J are TRBV20-1 and TRBJ1-2, with TRBD1 matching 7 bases. Trimming at V came to 1 base and at J to 6 bases, leaving 5 bases not matched to a gene. The CDR3 runs to 13 residues. Germline V gives CDR1 DFQATT, CDR2 SNEGSKA (reference sequence).